This T cell receptor (beta chain) came from a study of blood T cell repertoires in COVID-19. Study overall: Acute and convalescent COVID-19 samples came from the United States, Italy and Spain. Sources were T cells, B-cell-depleted T cells, or PBMCs; the material itself was cDNA or gDNA.

Profiling relied on immunoSEQ multiplex PCR, and the TCRdb table lists in-frame clones only, not all of them. This sample yields roughly 80,000 clones, of which 88% are seen a single time; under 6.5% belongs to the top ten. This CDR3 has 13 residues. Germline V gene sequence: CDR1 MNHEY, CDR2 SMNVEV (reference sequence). V shed 6 bases and J shed 3 bases, with 9 bases lying between them. The specimen was peripheral blood. V gene TRBV27 combines with J gene TRBJ1-5, with D unresolved. The TCR comes from a man in his fifties with active COVID-19. The CDR3 coding sequence is TGTGCCAGCAGAAGCGGCCTCAATCAGCCCCAGCATTTT. It codes for CASRSGLNQPQHF.